A selection of T cell receptor beta chains follows, all from one sample in a study of Graves' ophthalmopathy and Graves' hyperthyroidism. MiXCR, run by TCRdb on the multiplex PCR reads, gives a single entry per CDR3 protein. The sample includes roughly 400,000 distinct CDR3 sequences, around 20% of them seen just once. Material: peripheral blood. The origin of the receptors is a woman between 18 and 30 years old with Graves' ophthalmopathy. Both conserved end residues are part of each CDR3. D genes are given only for firm matches. A row's size may be missing; if present it is once, few, many or a size class.

few	14	.	TRBV7-9	TRBJ1-2	CASSREQTNYGYTF	TGTGCCAGCAGCCGGGAACAGACTAACTATGGCTACACCTTC
many	13	.	TRBV5-1	TRBJ2-5	CASREGAQETQYF	TGCGCCAGCAGGGAGGGCGCACAAGAGACCCAGTACTTC
many	16	.	TRBV6-5	TRBJ1-3	CASRNGGPFSGNTIYF	TGTGCCAGCAGAAACGGAGGGCCGTTCTCTGGAAACACCATATATTTT
many	14	.	TRBV9	TRBJ2-5	CASSRGTAQETQYF	TGTGCCAGCAGCCGCGGGACAGCCCAAGAGACCCAGTACTTC
many	14	.	TRBV7-2	TRBJ1-5	CASSSEDGNQPQHF	TGTGCCAGCAGCTCCGAGGACGGCAATCAGCCCCAGCATTTT
many	14	.	TRBV9	TRBJ2-7	CASSPTGPSYEQYF	TGTGCCAGCAGCCCAACGGGACCCTCCTACGAGCAGTACTTC
many	14	.	TRBV19	TRBJ1-1	CASSADRLNTEAFF	TGTGCCAGTAGTGCGGACAGACTGAACACTGAAGCTTTCTTT
few	13	.	TRBV3-1	TRBJ2-5	CASSLPLGETQYF	TGTGCCAGCAGCCTTCCCTTGGGAGAGACCCAGTACTTC
.	17	TRBD1	TRBV6-1	TRBJ1-3	CASSEKTGGSSGNTIYF	TGTGCCAGCAGTGAGAAGACAGGGGGGAGCTCTGGAAACACCATATATTTT
many	13	TRBD1	TRBV6-1	TRBJ2-4	CASPLPGGTIQYF	TGTGCCAGCCCATTACCAGGGGGCACCATTCAGTACTTC
many	14	.	TRBV7-9	TRBJ2-5	CASSLISSLETQYF	TGTGCCAGCAGCTTAATCTCTTCCCTGGAGACCCAGTACTTC
.	15	.	TRBV27	TRBJ1-6	CTSTTAEPYNSPLHF	TGTACCAGCACCACCGCAGAGCCCTATAATTCACCCCTCCACTTT
many	16	.	TRBV12-3/TRBV12-4	TRBJ2-5	CASSYGLVGTQETQYF	TGTGCCAGCAGTTACGGTCTTGTGGGCACGCAAGAGACCCAGTACTTC
many	12	.	TRBV15	TRBJ1-1	CATSRDHAEAFF	TGTGCCACCAGCAGAGATCACGCTGAAGCTTTCTTT
.	13	.	TRBV6-1	TRBJ2-7	CASRPRRVYEQYF	TGTGCCAGCAGGCCTCGTCGTGTTTACGAGCAGTACTTC
.	13	.	TRBV19	TRBJ1-5	CASSAYSNQPQHF	TGTGCCAGTTCCGCTTATAGCAATCAGCCCCAGCATTTT